The 30 T cell receptor beta chains listed next were all sequenced from one sample in a study of shared clonotypes between healthy human individuals. Sequencing was performed with immunoSEQ multiplex PCR; in TCRdb, only in-frame clones are kept and a portion is missing. Among hundreds of thousands of clones, about 78% were seen once, and the ten largest hold under 2%. The sample comprised memory CD4+ T cells sorted from blood. Regarding subset: CD45RA-negative fraction. All receptors come from a woman in her 30s in good health.

Ten or more counts support this clone. This rearrangement joins TRBV5-1 to TRBJ2-3, with D possibly being TRBD1 or TRBD2 (5 bases each). This CDR3 has 16 amino acids. CDR1 and CDR2 (germline): SGHRS, YFSETQ. Trimming removed 5 bases from V and 2 bases from J, with 18 bases in between. In DNA, the CDR3 is TGCGCCAGCAGTATTGGGACCAGCCATCTCACAGATACGCAGTATTTT. As protein: CASSIGTSHLTDTQYF.

The chain is built from TRBV5-1 and TRBJ2-7, with a weak D call TRBD2 (5 bases). V gave up 0 bases and J gave up 3 bases, with 13 bases separating them. This CDR3 has 15 amino acids. Per the germline V gene, CDR1 is SGHRS and CDR2 is YFSETQ. The CDR3 protein is CASSLVTGSLYEQYF. In nucleotides, the CDR3 is TGCGCCAGCAGCTTGGTTACGGGAAGCCTCTACGAGCAGTACTTC.

This clone occurred once. The junction differs from germline at one of its ends, possibly a read error. The sample has other DNA sequences that encode this CDR3 too. The chain is built from TRBV19 and TRBJ2-1, with 11 nucleotides matching TRBD1. This CDR3 spans 17 amino acids. Germline V gives CDR1 LNHDA, CDR2 SQIVND (reference sequence). Here the CDR3 reads CASSIDSGTGGYNEQFF. The CDR3 nucleotides read TGTGCCAGTAGCATAGATTCAGGGACAGGGGGTTACAATGAGCAGTTCTTC.

This chain connects TRBV9 to TRBJ2-3; 7 bases are shared with TRBD2. The germline CDR1 and CDR2 sequences are SGDLS and YYNGEE. The V gene end was trimmed by 4 bases and the J gene end by 1 base; junction bases not matched to a gene: 9. The CDR3 runs to 16 residues. CDR3 DNA: TGTGCCAGCAGCATGATTAGCGGGTTAGGCACAGATACGCAGTATTTT. Residues: CASSMISGLGTDTQYF.

There are a few counts of this clone. The chain employs TRBV7-2 and TRBJ1-4; D gene uncertain. The CDR3 contains 15 residues. Trimming took 3 bases from V and 0 from J, leaving 8 bases between them. CDR1 SGHTA and CDR2 FQGNSA come from the germline V gene. The CDR3 is CASSLGHTTNEKLFF. The CDR3 nucleotides read TGTGCCAGCAGCTTGGGCCATACAACTAATGAAAAACTGTTTTTT.

This clone came up a few times. The V gene is TRBV6-5, the J gene TRBJ2-1; no definite D call. The CDR3 runs to 15 residues. Trimming left V 0 bases short and J 8 bases short, with 14 bases between. Germline V CDR1 and CDR2: MNHEY, SVGAGI. The CDR3 bases are TGTGCCAGCAGTTACTCGACACAGTTGGGCCATGAGCAGTTCTTC. Its translation: CASSYSTQLGHEQFF.

V usage is TRBV12-5 and J usage is TRBJ2-1; 11 bases line up with TRBD2. The CDR3 extends over 16 amino acids. The trim removed 2 bases at V and 2 bases at J, leaving 2 bases unmatched. Per the germline V gene, CDR1 is LGHNT and CDR2 is FRNRAP. This CDR3 reads CASGLNSGRAYNEQFF. The CDR3 DNA is TGTGCTAGTGGTTTGAATAGCGGGAGGGCCTACAATGAGCAGTTCTTC.

This clone was picked up a small number of times. The chain links TRBV5-4 to TRBJ2-3; D may correspond to TRBD1 or TRBD2 (5 bases each). The CDR3 runs 16 residues. Germline CDR1 and CDR2: SGHNT and YYREEE (reference sequence). Trimming left V 4 bases short and J 4 bases short, with 19 bases between. The CDR3 spells CASSPPGDGRADTQYF. CDR3 bases: TGTGCCAGCAGCCCGCCCGGGGACGGGCGGGCAGATACGCAGTATTTT.

This clone was recorded at least ten times. Different DNA sequences within this sample yield the same CDR3. This chain joins TRBV28 and TRBJ2-1; 9 bases fit TRBD2. The J segment lost 4 bases and the V segment lost 6 bases, leaving 7 bases of the junction unmatched. Germline V gene data show CDR1 as MDHEN and CDR2 as SYDVKM. This CDR3 has 15 amino acids. In DNA form, the CDR3 reads TGTGCCAGCAGGTTGACTAGCGGTTCTTACAATGAGCAGTTCTTC. It is translated as CASRLTSGSYNEQFF.

The CDR3, as DNA: TGCAGCGGCTACGTAAGCATGAACACTGAAGCTTTCTTT. Protein: CSGYVSMNTEAFF. The chain is built from TRBV29-1 and TRBJ1-1; D ambiguous. Germline CDR1 is SQVTM and CDR2 is ANQGSEA. Trimming shortened V by 7 bases and J by 0 bases, and 12 bases separated the two germline ends. The CDR3 is 13 residues long.

V gene TRBV10-3 combines with J gene TRBJ2-7; perhaps D is TRBD1 or TRBD2 (5 bases each). CDR1 and CDR2 from the germline V gene are ENHRY and SYGVKD. The CDR3 loop spans 18 amino acids. Trimming pared 11 bases from V and 2 bases from J, leaving 31 bases between. CDR3 protein: CAAKGNKGVGSLTYEQYF. In DNA form, the CDR3 reads TGTGCCGCCAAGGGGAACAAGGGAGTGGGGAGTTTAACCTACGAGCAGTACTTC.

On this clone: At the DNA level, this CDR3 is encoded by other sequences in the same sample as well. The chain couples TRBV18 to TRBJ1-2, with D hard to call. CDR1 and CDR2 from the germline V gene are KGHSH and LQKENI. The CDR3 has 13 residues. Trimming shortened V by 2 bases and J by 2 bases, and 6 bases separated the two germline ends. The CDR3 region is CASSPTENYGYTF. Written as DNA, the CDR3 is TGTGCCAGCTCACCAACAGAAAACTATGGCTACACCTTC.

The rearrangement links TRBV2 to TRBJ2-4; D remains unclear. CDR3 length: 13 amino acids. The V and J ends lost 7 bases and 0 bases respectively, with 7 bases between them. Germline CDR1 reads SNHLY; CDR2 reads FYNNEI. The CDR3 is CASTGLAKNIQYF. The CDR3 DNA sequence: TGTGCCAGCACAGGCCTAGCCAAAAACATTCAGTACTTC.

In its sample, this clone was seen a few times. The V call is TRBV7-9, the J call TRBJ2-1; 9 bases align to TRBD1. The germline CDR1 and CDR2 sequences are SEHNR and FQNEAQ (reference sequence). The CDR3 is 15 amino acids. With 4 bases clipped from V and 7 bases from J, the junction kept 8 bases outside the gene matches. The CDR3 DNA sequence: TGTGCCAGCAGCTCACCGGGACAGGGTGGTAATGAGCAGTTCTTC. As protein: CASSSPGQGGNEQFF.

J is TRBJ1-2 and V is TRBV5-4; 8 nucleotides match TRBD1. The CDR3 is 13 amino acids. V lost 4 bases to trimming and J lost 8 bases; unmatched junction nucleotides: 7. CDR1 SGHNT and CDR2 YYREEE come from the germline V gene (reference sequence). The CDR3 region is CASSTWTGNGYTF. DNA of the CDR3: TGTGCCAGCAGCACCTGGACAGGGAACGGCTACACCTTC.

The rearrangement joins TRBV5-1 to TRBJ1-4, with D hard to call. The V gene lost 0 bases and the J gene lost 3 bases, with 12 bases spanning the gap. The CDR3 extends over 16 amino acids. Germline V gene data show CDR1 as SGHRS and CDR2 as YFSETQ. Here the CDR3 reads CASSLASSRANEKLFF. The CDR3 nucleotides are TGCGCCAGCAGCTTGGCCTCAAGTAGAGCTAATGAAAAACTGTTTTTT.

This chain connects TRBV7-3 to TRBJ2-5; 7 nucleotides align to TRBD2. This CDR3 has 14 residues. J gave up 0 bases and V 5 bases, and 3 bases lay outside the gene matches. Germline CDR1 reads SGHTA; CDR2 reads FQGTGA. CDR3 nucleotide sequence: TGTGCCAGCAGCACGGGGGGATACCAAGAGACCCAGTACTTC. Encoded protein: CASSTGGYQETQYF.

V and J are TRBV19 and TRBJ2-1; D is unresolved. Deletions cut 5 bases from V and 3 bases from J, with 14 bases between. The CDR3 covers 15 residues. Germline CDR1 LNHDA, CDR2 SQIVND (reference sequence). CDR3 sequence: CASSYGPQSYNEQFF. CDR3 bases: TGTGCCAGTAGTTACGGACCACAAAGCTACAATGAGCAGTTCTTC.

This clone was recorded once. The J gene is TRBJ2-1, the V gene TRBV5-1; D might be TRBD2 (5 bases). Trimming left V 0 bases short and J 0 bases short, with 10 bases between. The CDR3 spans 16 residues. From germline, CDR1 is SGHRS and CDR2 YFSETQ. The CDR3 DNA reads TGCGCCAGCAGCTTGGGGGAGCTAAGCTCCTACAATGAGCAGTTCTTC. Encoded protein: CASSLGELSSYNEQFF.

The chain employs TRBV4-1 and TRBJ2-1; D not resolved. This CDR3 is 18 amino acids long. Germline V gene sequence: CDR1 MGHRA, CDR2 YSYEKL. V was cut by 0 bases and J by 6 bases, with 21 bases left in between. The CDR3, as DNA: TGCGCCAGCAGCCAAGAGCAACTCCGGGTAGAATACTCCAATGAGCAGTTCTTC. It specifies CASSQEQLRVEYSNEQFF.

This clone was found a few times. In DNA, the CDR3 is TGCGCCAGCAGCGTGGGGAATCCAGGGGGCACAGATACGCAGTATTTT. Translated, it gives CASSVGNPGGTDTQYF. The gene calls are TRBV5-1 and TRBJ2-3, with D possibly TRBD1 on 6 matching bases. The CDR3 runs to 16 residues. CDR1 is SGHRS and CDR2 is YFSETQ in the germline V gene. The V gene lost 4 bases and the J gene lost 1 base, with 16 bases spanning the gap. Looking up the rest from reference TRBV5-1 and TRBJ2-3 gives the full variable domain: KAGVTQTPRYLIKTRGQQVTLSCSPISGHRSVSWYQQTPGQGLQFLFEYFSETQRNKGNFPGRFSGRQFSNSRSEMNVSTLELGDSALYLCASSVGNPGGTDTQYFGPGTRLTVL.

The chain links TRBV5-1 to TRBJ2-3; TRBD1 aligns across 7 bases. The junction had 8 bases not matched to a gene; V was cut back by 3 bases and J by 1 base. This CDR3 has 16 amino acids. Germline V gene data show CDR1 as SGHRS and CDR2 as YFSETQ. The CDR3 region is CASSWLGQSRTDTQYF. The CDR3 nucleotides are TGCGCCAGCAGCTGGCTGGGACAGAGTCGCACAGATACGCAGTATTTT.

V gene TRBV2 combines with J gene TRBJ1-2, with TRBD1 matching 7 bases. CDR1 and CDR2 from the germline V gene are SNHLY and FYNNEI. V lost 4 bases and J lost 2; bases outside the gene matches: 4. The CDR3 length is 14 residues. This CDR3 is CASSGMGQNYGYTF. The DNA of the CDR3 is TGTGCCAGCAGTGGGATGGGACAGAACTATGGCTACACCTTC.

On this clone itself: This sequence may be a read error, since a much larger clone differs from it by one base. This chain links TRBV28 with TRBJ2-5; 9 nucleotides match TRBD1. Germline assignment: CDR1 MDHEN and CDR2 SYDVKM. The CDR3 totals 13 residues. Unmatched junction bases numbered 3, after V lost 8 bases and J lost 2 bases. The CDR3 DNA reads as TGTGCCAGCGGGGACAGGGTACAAGAGACCCAGTACTTC. Its protein product is CASGDRVQETQYF.

The chain links TRBV7-9 to TRBJ1-4; TRBD1 is a possible D gene (5 bases). Germline V gene sequence: CDR1 SEHNR, CDR2 FQNEAQ (reference sequence). There are 15 residues in the CDR3. V was shortened by 4 bases and J by 8 bases, with 17 bases between the two germline ends. CDR3 in amino acids: CASSSLAGLGEKLFF. CDR3 DNA sequence: TGTGCCAGCAGCTCCCTGGCAGGGTTAGGCGAAAAACTGTTTTTT. Using reference TRBV7-9 and TRBJ1-4 for the parts outside the CDR3, the full variable domain is DTGVSQNPRHKITKRGQNVTFRCDPISEHNRLYWYRQTLGQGPEFLTYFQNEAQLEKSRLLSDRFSAERPKGSFSTLEIQRTEQGDSAMYLCASSSLAGLGEKLFFGSGTQLSVL.

On this clone itself: Additional DNA sequences in this sample encode the identical CDR3. The chain carries TRBV19 and TRBJ1-5; the match to TRBD1 covers 8 bases. CDR3 length: 13 residues. Per the germline V gene, CDR1 is LNHDA and CDR2 is SQIVND (reference sequence). With V trimmed by 3 bases and J by 5 bases, 0 bases remained unmatched. CDR3 DNA: TGTGCCAGTAGTATGGACAGGGATCAGCCCCAGCATTTT. Amino acid sequence: CASSMDRDQPQHF.

This chain uses TRBV6-1 with TRBJ2-5; D is perhaps TRBD2 (6 bases). This CDR3 is 15 amino acids long. Trimming left V 5 bases short and J 2 bases short, with 15 bases between. Germline CDR1 is MNHNS and CDR2 is SASEGT. CDR3 sequence reads: CASSLTRDSQETQYF. The CDR3 coding sequence is TGTGCCAGCAGTCTTACCCGGGACTCTCAAGAGACCCAGTACTTC.

The table lists this clone with a few counts. The chain has TRBV4-1 and TRBJ2-7, with TRBD2 as a possible D gene (5 bases). Per the germline V gene, CDR1 is MGHRA and CDR2 is YSYEKL. The CDR3 is made up of 13 amino acids. Trimming stripped 6 bases from V and 9 bases from J, with 18 bases between. CDR3 sequence reads: CASSHAVRAGQYF. The DNA of the CDR3 is TGCGCCAGCAGTCATGCTGTGAGGGCAGGGCAGTACTTC.

This chain links TRBV7-2 with TRBJ2-1; 12 bases are a match to TRBD2. The V segment lost 0 bases and the J segment 9 bases; nucleotides outside the gene matches: 9. Germline CDR1 SGHTA, CDR2 FQGNSA. The CDR3 consists of 17 residues. The CDR3 nucleotides are TGTGCCAGCAGCTTAGCGCCGAGACTAGCGGGAGCCGGTGAGCAGTTCTTC. This gives the protein CASSLAPRLAGAGEQFF.

V gene TRBV2 combines with J gene TRBJ2-5; tentatively, D is TRBD1 (6 bases). Germline V gives CDR1 SNHLY, CDR2 FYNNEI. The CDR3 is made up of 14 amino acids. The V gene lost 6 bases and the J gene lost 1 base, with 12 bases spanning the gap. In nucleotides, the CDR3 is TGTGCCAGCAGCAAATGGACAGCCCAAGAGACCCAGTACTTC. Translated: CASSKWTAQETQYF. The full variable domain, its missing parts supplied by reference TRBV2 and TRBJ2-5, is EPEVTQTPSHQVTQMGQEVILRCVPISNHLYFYWYRQILGQKVEFLVSFYNNEISEKSEIFDDQFSVERPDGSNFTLKIRSTKLEDSAMYFCASSKWTAQETQYFGPGTRLLVL.